A single sample is the source of the 13 T cell receptor beta chains below, sequenced in a study of monozygotic twins with inflammatory bowel disease (dated by TCRdb to the late 2010s). The library was prepared using 5' RACE. Sequencing used an Illumina HiSeq 2500. TCRdb reprocessed the reads, so every CDR3 protein sequence counts as one entry and DNA is not shown. The sample's table covers about 130,000 distinct CDR3 sequences. The top ten hold around 1.3% of the sample. Sequenced material: blood. Receptor source: a human donor with ulcerative colitis or Crohn's disease, or a healthy co-twin of an affected twin (not recorded which).

This chain joins TRBV4-2 and TRBJ2-2; TCRdb selects TRBD2, and the lack of DNA leaves this call unchecked. There are 15 residues in the CDR3. CDR1 LGHNA and CDR2 YNFKEQ come from the germline V gene. The CDR3 here is CASSQGGTITGELFF.

V gene TRBV20-1 combines with J gene TRBJ2-5; TCRdb's D call, TRBD2, is unchecked because there is no DNA. Germline V lookup: CDR1 DFQATT, CDR2 SNEGSKA (reference sequence). The CDR3 is 15 amino acids. The CDR3 sequence is CSARSGTSALETQYF.

CDR3 amino acids: CASSSLTGTSGRAGYEQYF. This rearrangement joins TRBV11-2 to TRBJ2-7; there is no DNA to check the TCRdb D call of TRBD2. CDR1 is SGHAT, CDR2 FQNNGV, per germline. There are 19 residues in the CDR3.

V gene TRBV4-1 combines with J gene TRBJ1-4; TCRdb's D call of TRBD1 is untestable without DNA. The CDR3 consists of 14 residues. Germline V gives CDR1 MGHRA, CDR2 YSYEKL. CDR3 in amino acids: CASGGGATNEKLFF.

This chain joins TRBV20-1 and TRBJ2-1; TCRdb gives TRBD1 as the D gene, but with no DNA this cannot be confirmed. Germline V gene sequence: CDR1 DFQATT, CDR2 SNEGSKA (reference sequence). The CDR3 contains 19 residues. This CDR3 is CSARDPDRASPRGNNEQFF.

CDR3 sequence reads: CATRGQGAHGELFF. The rearrangement uses TRBV24-1 and TRBJ2-2; TCRdb reports TRBD1, a call that lacks DNA to check it against. The length of the CDR3 is 14 residues. Germline assignment: CDR1 KGHDR and CDR2 SFDVKD.

The chain couples TRBV5-4 to TRBJ2-1; TCRdb reports TRBD1, a call that lacks DNA to check it against. There are 13 residues in the CDR3. Germline V CDR1 and CDR2: SGHNT, YYREEE (reference sequence). The CDR3 here is CASSLGQANEQFF.

The chain carries TRBV29-1 and TRBJ1-5; the TCRdb call, TRBD1, lacks DNA for checking. From germline, CDR1 is SQVTM and CDR2 ANQGSEA. This CDR3 is built from 13 residues. The CDR3 is CSAGGTLDQPQHF.

The CDR3 here is CASSPSTGANTGELFF. This chain links TRBV5-4 with TRBJ2-2; TCRdb's D call of TRBD1 is untestable without DNA. Germline V gives CDR1 SGHNT, CDR2 YYREEE (reference sequence). The CDR3 is made up of 16 amino acids.

The chain uses TRBV20-1 and TRBJ2-3; there is no DNA to check the TCRdb D call of TRBD2. The germline CDR1 and CDR2 sequences are DFQATT and SNEGSKA (reference sequence). The CDR3 has 19 residues. The CDR3 loop is CSARDRIAGGHGGTDTQYF.

The chain joins TRBV7-2 to TRBJ2-7; no DNA is available, so the TRBD2 call from TCRdb remains unchecked. Per germline, CDR1 SGHTA and CDR2 FQGNSA. There are 13 residues in the CDR3. The CDR3 protein is CASRIAGRYEQYF. The variable domain in full, completed from reference TRBV7-2 and TRBJ2-7, reads GAGVSQSPSNKVTEKGKDVELRCDPISGHTALYWYRQSLGQGLEFLIYFQGNSAPDKSGLPSDRFSAERTGGSVSTLTIQRTQQEDSAVYLCASRIAGRYEQYFGPGTRLTVT.

The rearrangement uses TRBV7-2 and TRBJ1-2. In germline, CDR1 is SGHTA, CDR2 FQGNSA. The CDR3 length is 17 residues. CDR3 protein: CASSLVLAATRRYGYTF.

The CDR3 reads CASSRSVETQYF. J is TRBJ2-5 and V is TRBV28. This CDR3 is 12 amino acids long. Germline CDR1 and CDR2: MDHEN and SYDVKM.